Below are 16 T cell receptor beta chains sequenced from a single sample in a study of blood T cell repertoires in COVID-19. Here immunoSEQ multiplex PCR was the method, and the copy in TCRdb shows in-frame clones only, minus some. The profile shows over 75,000 clones, about 82% of them singletons. Sequenced input: peripheral blood. These receptor sequences come from a human donor in a cohort sampled during active COVID-19.

This chain connects TRBV11-3 to TRBJ2-1; 8 positions agree with TRBD2. Germline CDR1 is SGHNT and CDR2 is YENEEA. The CDR3 loop spans 17 amino acids. The trim removed 0 bases at V and 0 bases at J, leaving 4 bases unmatched. The CDR3: CASSLDTSGHSYNEQFF. The CDR3 DNA follows: TGTGCCAGCAGCTTAGATACTAGCGGCCACTCCTACAATGAGCAGTTCTTC.

The chain employs TRBV6-5 and TRBJ2-7; D perhaps matches TRBD2 (5 bases). Trimming removed 7 bases from V and 6 bases from J, with 10 bases in between. Germline CDR1 reads MNHEY; CDR2 reads SVGAGI. The CDR3 sequence is 11 residues long. In DNA form, the CDR3 reads TGTGCCAGCACAAGAGGGAGCGAGCAGTACTTC. Translated: CASTRGSEQYF.

This chain's CDR3 is CASSYRGGSTEAFF. The CDR3, as DNA: TGTGCCAGCAGTTATCGGGGTGGGAGCACTGAAGCTTTCTTT. The rearrangement uses TRBV6-5 and TRBJ1-1; D ambiguous. Per germline, CDR1 MNHEY and CDR2 SVGAGI. Trimming removed 3 bases from V and 4 bases from J, with 12 bases in between. This CDR3 spans 14 amino acids.

The chain employs TRBV28 and TRBJ2-4; TRBD1 matches 7 bases. The germline gives CDR1 MDHEN, CDR2 SYDVKM. The CDR3 consists of 14 residues. After removal of 3 bases from V and 5 bases from J, the junction contained 4 bases not matched to a gene. The CDR3 DNA sequence: TGTGCCAGCAGTTTCCCAGGGGGAGAAAACATTCAGTACTTC. Its translation: CASSFPGGENIQYF.

This chain joins TRBV5-1 and TRBJ2-1, with a weak D call TRBD2 (6 bases). Germline CDR1 reads SGHRS; CDR2 reads YFSETQ. The CDR3 is 16 residues long. V dropped 0 bases and J dropped 2 bases, with 12 bases sitting between them. The CDR3 protein is CASSLETSHPYNEQFF. CDR3 DNA sequence: TGCGCCAGCAGCTTGGAAACTAGCCACCCCTACAATGAGCAGTTCTTC.

The chain carries TRBV6-8 and TRBJ1-1; D gene ambiguous. The CDR3 covers 14 residues. V was cut by 9 bases and J by 2 bases, with 16 bases left in between. The germline V gene has CDR1 MNHGY and CDR2 SAAAGT. DNA for the CDR3: TGTGCCAGTTACCCCCATCAGGTTAACACTGAAGCTTTCTTT. This codes for CASYPHQVNTEAFF.

The chain is built from TRBV19 and TRBJ2-3; TRBD2 might be the D (6 bases). The CDR3 is 15 residues long. V was shortened by 7 bases and J by 2 bases, with 16 bases between the two germline ends. Germline values: CDR1 LNHDA, CDR2 SQIVND (reference sequence). The CDR3 is CASNGWEANTDTQYF. CDR3 nucleotide sequence: TGTGCCAGTAACGGGTGGGAGGCAAACACAGATACGCAGTATTTT.

V usage is TRBV5-4 and J usage is TRBJ2-1, with a possible D match to TRBD1 (6 bases). The V end lost 7 bases, the J end lost 0 bases, and 14 bases lay between the germline ends. CDR3 length: 15 residues. Germline V gene lookup returns CDR1 SGHNT and CDR2 YYREEE (reference sequence). The CDR3 is CASVRVGGSYNEQFF. As DNA, the CDR3 is TGTGCCAGCGTCCGAGTAGGGGGCTCCTACAATGAGCAGTTCTTC. The full variable domain, with the rest looked up from reference TRBV5-4 and TRBJ2-1, is ETGVTQSPTHLIKTRGQQVTLRCSSQSGHNTVSWYQQALGQGPQFIFQYYREEENGRGNFPPRFSGLQFPNYSSELNVNALELDDSALYLCASVRVGGSYNEQFFGPGTRLTVL.

The rearrangement uses TRBV7-2 and TRBJ2-7, with D perhaps matching TRBD2 (6 bases). V gave up 4 bases and J gave up 3 bases, with 10 bases separating them. In germline, CDR1 is SGHTA, CDR2 FQGNSA. The CDR3 runs 13 residues. The CDR3, as DNA: TGTGCCAGCAGCTCACCGGGACTCTACGAGCAGTACTTC. Translation gives CASSSPGLYEQYF.

This chain uses TRBV9 with TRBJ2-5, with TRBD1 matching 10 bases. V lost 3 bases and J lost 5; bases outside the gene matches: 7. The CDR3 runs 15 residues. Germline values: CDR1 SGDLS, CDR2 YYNGEE. DNA of the CDR3: TGTGCCAGCAGCGGCGGAGGGACAGGGGTCGAGACCCAGTACTTC. Translation gives CASSGGGTGVETQYF.

The chain employs TRBV28 and TRBJ1-2, with D possibly matching TRBD1 (6 bases). Germline CDR1 reads MDHEN; CDR2 reads SYDVKM. The CDR3 spans 14 residues. V was clipped by 4 bases and J by 7 bases, with 16 bases between them. Here the CDR3 DNA reads TGTGCCAGCAGTTCGACAGGTATAGGTAGTGGCTACACCTTC. It specifies CASSSTGIGSGYTF.

The chain uses TRBV6-1 and TRBJ2-5; tentatively, D is TRBD2 (5 bases). This CDR3 is 18 amino acids long. V dropped 3 bases and J dropped 5 bases, with 25 bases sitting between them. Germline values: CDR1 MNHNS, CDR2 SASEGT. CDR3 DNA sequence: TGTGCCAGCAGTGACCAGGTGTGGCGGGCCCCGGCGGTGGAGACCCAGTACTTC. It translates to CASSDQVWRAPAVETQYF.

This chain uses TRBV7-9 with TRBJ2-3, with D hard to call. V shed 5 bases and J shed 1 base, with 10 bases lying between them. The CDR3 length is 14 residues. CDR1 and CDR2 (germline): SEHNR, FQNEAQ (reference sequence). This CDR3 is CASSPVFGTDTQYF. The CDR3 DNA follows: TGTGCCAGCAGCCCTGTTTTCGGCACAGATACGCAGTATTTT.

The chain uses TRBV19 and TRBJ2-5; 7 nucleotides match TRBD1. Losses at the gene ends were 3 bases for V and 6 bases for J; bases not matched to a gene: 4. This CDR3 comprises 13 residues. Germline assignment: CDR1 LNHDA and CDR2 SQIVND (reference sequence). The DNA for the CDR3 is TGTGCCAGTAGTATGACAGGGCCACAGACCCAGTACTTC. Translation: CASSMTGPQTQYF. Filled out from reference TRBV19 and TRBJ2-5, the complete variable domain reads DGGITQSPKYLFRKEGQNVTLSCEQNLNHDAMYWYRQDPGQGLRLIYYSQIVNDFQKGDIAEGYSVSREKKESFPLTVTSAQKNPTAFYLCASSMTGPQTQYFGPGTRLLVL.

V usage is TRBV28 and J usage is TRBJ1-6; D gene ambiguous. The CDR3 contains 18 residues. Deletions cut 1 base from V and 0 bases from J, with 13 bases between. Germline CDR1 reads MDHEN; CDR2 reads SYDVKM. CDR3 sequence: CASSLLMAASSYNSPLHF. For the CDR3, the DNA is TGTGCCAGCAGTTTATTGATGGCAGCGAGCTCCTATAATTCACCCCTCCACTTT. Using reference TRBV28 and TRBJ1-6 for the parts outside the CDR3, the full variable domain is DVKVTQSSRYLVKRTGEKVFLECVQDMDHENMFWYRQDPGLGLRLIYFSYDVKMKEKGDIPEGYSVSREKKERFSLILESASTNQTSMYLCASSLLMAASSYNSPLHFGNGTRLTVT.

J is TRBJ2-1 and V is TRBV10-1; 10 bases agree with TRBD2. Germline lookup yields CDR1 WNHNN and CDR2 SYGVQD (reference sequence). The V gene end was trimmed by 0 bases and the J gene end by 8 bases; junction bases not matched to a gene: 7. This CDR3 is built from 16 residues. In nucleotides, the CDR3 is TGCGCCAGCAGTGAGTCTGGTCTAGCGGGAGATCATGAGCAGTTCTTC. It encodes CASSESGLAGDHEQFF.